This T cell receptor beta chain was sequenced for a study of cytomegalovirus exposure and HLA in healthy donors. Study observations and caveats: The study flagged fewer than 200 TCR beta chains as cytomegalovirus-associated. Researchers reported in a later analysis that common viral pathogens appeared linked to several top clusters.

Germline assignment: CDR1 GTSNPN and CDR2 SVGIG (reference sequence). V dropped 0 bases and J dropped 4; count of bases not matched to a gene: 12. The CDR3 loop spans 19 amino acids. As to this clone: The antigen is undetermined.

Amplification used 60 Vbeta primers and 13 Jbeta primers. Method: immunoSEQ multiplex PCR; TCRdb's copy keeps in-frame clones and lacks some. The sample lists around 180,000 clones, 65% to 75% seen once, with over 1.2% in the top ten. This clonotype was obtained from a girl between 10 and 17 years old in good health and CMV-seronegative. The chain recombines TRBV30 with TRBJ2-1, with 13 nucleotides matching TRBD2. Specimen: PBMCs. CDR3: CAWSVQLAGGLGAYNEQFF. DNA for the CDR3: TGTGCCTGGAGTGTACAACTAGCGGGGGGGCTGGGGGCATACAATGAGCAGTTCTTC.